This is a list of T cell receptor beta chains from one sample in a study of T cell responses to AZD1222 COVID-19 vaccine. Data came from immunoSEQ multiplex PCR; TCRdb stores just in-frame clones and leaves some out. Found here are 150,000 to 250,000 clones, 80% to 95% of them singletons; the top ten hold 1%. This material consisted of peripheral blood, taken 28 days after the second AZD1222 dose. These receptors all come from an adult who received the AZD1222 COVID-19 vaccine. Both conserved end residues are part of each CDR3.

v_gene	j_gene	CDR3aa
TRBV27	TRBJ2-5	CASSPTGETQYF
TRBV5-1	TRBJ1-2	CASSPGTIYGYTF
TRBV5-1	TRBJ1-2	CASSLEFRTGANYGYTF
TRBV15	TRBJ1-2	CATSRAGNGYTF
TRBV7-2	TRBJ2-1	CASRRTSGGPAYNEQFF
TRBV28	TRBJ2-2	CASGGPNTGELFF
TRBV10-3	TRBJ1-5	CAIGPGTINQPQHF
TRBV3-1/TRBV3-2	TRBJ2-1	CASSAVLGHEQFF
TRBV28	TRBJ1-3	CASSFWGDRDGNTIYF
TRBV5-1	TRBJ2-7	CASSLGQVKNYEQYF
TRBV10-3	TRBJ2-1	CAISRDTLGDEQFF
TRBV12-3/TRBV12-4	TRBJ1-1	CASSRDTEAFF
TRBV7-2	TRBJ2-3	CASIGAGSGTQYF
TRBV6-6	TRBJ1-1	CASRRPWVDTEAFF
TRBV21-1	TRBJ2-3	CASVDRAGDTQYF
TRBV25-1	TRBJ2-7	CASSEYFGRGEQYF